A single sample gave rise to the 17 T cell receptor beta chains below, sequenced in a study of T cell repertoires in cytomegalovirus infection. MiXCR, applied by TCRdb to the reads, yields one record per CDR3 protein. The sample has more than 85,000 distinct CDR3 sequences; 20% to 30% are singletons. Material: CD8+ T cells from PBMCs. Receptors originate from a human donor in good health (CMV status not recorded). Some clones in this sample may be carry-over from other donors' samples.

This clonotype was detected only a few times. The chain links TRBV5-5 to TRBJ2-3; D is unclear. The V and J ends lost 0 bases and 5 bases respectively, with 7 bases between them. In germline, CDR1 is SGHKS, CDR2 YYEKEE (reference sequence). CDR3 length: 13 residues. The CDR3 DNA is TGTGCCAGCAGCTTGGACCTAAAAGATACGCAGTATTTT. Protein sequence: CASSLDLKDTQYF.

V usage is TRBV5-4 and J usage is TRBJ2-3, with D possibly TRBD2 on 6 matching bases. The V end was cut by 5 bases, the J end by 7 bases, with 23 bases between. This CDR3 has 16 amino acids. CDR1 and CDR2 from the germline V gene are SGHNT and YYREEE (reference sequence). CDR3 in amino acids: CASRFGVGTSLHTQYF. As DNA, the CDR3 is TGTGCCAGCAGATTTGGGGTTGGGACTTCCCTTCATACGCAGTATTTT.

The table lists this clonotype with a few counts. The chain recombines TRBV7-6 with TRBJ1-1, with D possibly being TRBD1 (6 bases). Trimming shortened V by 5 bases and J by 1 base, and 20 bases separated the two germline ends. Germline V CDR1 and CDR2: SGHVS, FNYEAQ. This CDR3 is 17 amino acids long. The CDR3: CASSPALRQAQNTEAFF. The CDR3 DNA sequence: TGTGCCAGCAGCCCGGCCCTAAGACAGGCCCAGAACACTGAAGCTTTCTTT.

The chain uses TRBV11-2 and TRBJ2-2, with D maybe TRBD2 (6 bases). V was cut by 5 bases and J by 6 bases, with 13 bases left in between. This CDR3 has 14 residues. Germline V gene data show CDR1 as SGHAT and CDR2 as FQNNGV. CDR3 region: CASSETRNAGELFF. CDR3 DNA sequence: TGTGCCAGCAGCGAGACTAGAAACGCCGGGGAGCTGTTTTTT.

This clonotype was seen a handful of times. J is TRBJ2-2 and V is TRBV5-4; 11 nucleotides line up with TRBD2. V trimming: 4 bases; J trimming: 2 bases; junction bases outside the gene matches: 7. Germline V gene lookup returns CDR1 SGHNT and CDR2 YYREEE (reference sequence). The CDR3 has 17 amino acids. CDR3 protein: CASSPGLADLNTGELFF. CDR3 nucleotide sequence: TGTGCCAGCAGCCCGGGACTAGCGGATCTCAACACCGGGGAGCTGTTTTTT.

V gene TRBV19 combines with J gene TRBJ1-2, with no clear D. V gave up 0 bases and J gave up 6 bases, with 17 bases separating them. The CDR3 has 16 residues. Germline lookup yields CDR1 LNHDA and CDR2 SQIVND (reference sequence). The CDR3 DNA follows: TGTGCCAGTAGTATAGATATTTCTGGAGCCGCGGATGGCTACACCTTC. It yields the protein CASSIDISGAADGYTF.

The J gene is TRBJ1-6, the V gene TRBV20-1; D gene unclear. The CDR3 runs to 16 residues. The germline gives CDR1 DFQATT, CDR2 SNEGSKA (reference sequence). V gave up 1 base and J gave up 0 bases, with 10 bases separating them. The CDR3 coding sequence is TGCAGTGCTAGAGTCAAAGAGAGCTCCTATAATTCACCCCTCCACTTT. Amino acid sequence: CSARVKESSYNSPLHF.

This clonotype was counted between two and nine times. The chain is built from TRBV20-1 and TRBJ2-7; TRBD1 might be the D (7 bases). The CDR3 is made up of 14 amino acids. The V end lost 5 bases, the J end lost 2 bases, and 16 bases lay between the germline ends. Per the germline V gene, CDR1 is DFQATT and CDR2 is SNEGSKA (reference sequence). CDR3: CSAENAGQPYEQYF. The CDR3 DNA reads TGCAGTGCTGAAAACGCGGGACAGCCCTACGAGCAGTACTTC.

The V gene is TRBV2, the J gene TRBJ2-1, with 13 bases identical to TRBD2. From germline, CDR1 is SNHLY and CDR2 FYNNEI. This CDR3 region has 15 residues. J lost 8 bases, V lost 6 bases, and 7 bases had no gene match. The CDR3 DNA follows: TGTGCCAGCAGAAGGACTAGCGGGAGCAGAGATGAGCAGTTCTTC. It codes for CASRRTSGSRDEQFF.

This clonotype has more than one count but fewer than ten. The chain employs TRBV20-1 and TRBJ2-7, with D perhaps TRBD1 (5 bases). V shed 3 bases and J shed 6 bases, with 15 bases lying between them. Germline lookup yields CDR1 DFQATT and CDR2 SNEGSKA (reference sequence). The CDR3 loop spans 13 amino acids. CDR3 in DNA: TGCAGTGCTAGGGGCAGGGTGCGAGGCGAGCAGTACTTC. Translating gives CSARGRVRGEQYF.

This clonotype was recorded a few times. The chain recombines TRBV7-4 with TRBJ2-2, with D perhaps matching TRBD1 or TRBD2 (6 bases each). CDR3 length: 15 residues. V dropped 7 bases and J dropped 4 bases, with 16 bases sitting between them. CDR1 and CDR2 (germline): SGHVT, SQSDAQ. The CDR3 coding sequence is TGTGCCAGCACCCCGGAGGGACACACCACCGGGGAGCTGTTTTTT. Its translation: CASTPEGHTTGELFF.

This clonotype appeared a few times. The chain couples TRBV20-1 to TRBJ1-2; 7 nucleotides line up with TRBD1. Trimming at V came to 0 bases and at J to 4 bases, leaving 11 bases not matched to a gene. This CDR3 contains 16 residues. CDR1 and CDR2 (germline): DFQATT, SNEGSKA (reference sequence). Written as DNA, the CDR3 is TGCAGTGCTAGAGATAGGGACAGCTTCCCCCCCTATGGCTACACCTTC. Translating gives CSARDRDSFPPYGYTF.

This clonotype turned up a few times. This chain connects TRBV29-1 to TRBJ2-1; the match to TRBD1 covers 9 bases. This CDR3 is 16 amino acids long. Germline V CDR1 and CDR2: SQVTM, ANQGSEA. J lost 4 bases, V lost 3 bases, and 10 bases had no gene match. In DNA, the CDR3 is TGCAGCGTTGAGAGTCCGGGACAGGGCTTTTACAATGAGCAGTTCTTC. This translates into CSVESPGQGFYNEQFF.

The table lists this clonotype with a few counts. CDR3 DNA: TGTGCCAGCAGTTTAAGCGAGACCTATTACCACGAGCAGTACTTC. Encoded protein: CASSLSETYYHEQYF. The J gene is TRBJ2-7, the V gene TRBV28, with D uncertain. The germline V and J ends were trimmed by 2 bases and 5 bases, with 16 bases remaining between them. CDR1 MDHEN and CDR2 SYDVKM come from the germline V gene. This CDR3 is built from 15 residues.

The chain employs TRBV11-2 and TRBJ1-5, with TRBD1 matching 9 bases. CDR1 and CDR2 from the germline V gene are SGHAT and FQNNGV. This CDR3 contains 16 residues. J was trimmed by 4 bases and V by 1 base; bases with no gene match: 5. Here the CDR3 reads CASSLGGTGPNQPQHF. In nucleotides, the CDR3 is TGTGCCAGCAGCTTAGGAGGGACAGGGCCAAATCAGCCCCAGCATTTT.

This chain joins TRBV6-6 and TRBJ1-5; TRBD1 is a possible D gene (5 bases). V was cut by 7 bases and J by 13 bases, with 17 bases left in between. This CDR3 spans 12 amino acids. Germline loops: CDR1 MNHNY, CDR2 SVGAGI (reference sequence). CDR3 in amino acids: CASTQGDGLQHF. DNA for the CDR3: TGTGCCAGCACTCAAGGGGACGGACTGCAGCATTTT.

This clonotype appeared many times. The V and J genes are TRBV7-2 and TRBJ2-7, with TRBD2 matching over 8 bases. Germline CDR1 is SGHTA and CDR2 is FQGNSA. This CDR3 is 12 amino acids long. The CDR3 DNA sequence: TGTGCTTCGGGGGGGCCCTCCTACGAGCAGTACTTC. It encodes CASGGPSYEQYF.